Below are 31 T cell receptor beta chains sequenced from a single sample in a study of T cell changes during pregnancy in multiple sclerosis (dated 2019 in TCRdb). The library was obtained by the immunoSEQ multiplex PCR assay. Drawn from immuneACCESS, this table holds only the in-frame rearrangements with V and J called that TCRdb kept. Clones are partly lost; checked studies trace under half to an unresolved V gene and leave the rest unexplained. In all, the sample holds tens of thousands of clones, and roughly nine tenths of those were seen once. The ten largest clones represent 2.5% to 3% of the sample. The sequences come from peripheral blood, collected before pregnancy. These receptors came from a female donor with multiple sclerosis, enrolled in a pregnancy study.

The chain uses TRBV5-1 and TRBJ1-2, with 7 nucleotides matching TRBD1. The CDR3 extends over 19 amino acids. V was clipped by 2 bases and J by 8 bases; unmatched bases: 24. The germline CDR1 and CDR2 sequences are SGHRS and YFSETQ. For the CDR3, the DNA is TGCGCCAGCAGCTTCGGAGGGGGTCTGGGGACCGGGACAGTTCACGGCTACACCTTC. It codes for CASSFGGGLGTGTVHGYTF.

The rearrangement links TRBV5-4 to TRBJ1-2; tentative D call: TRBD1 (5 bases). This CDR3 spans 18 amino acids. The V end was cut by 0 bases, the J end by 7 bases, with 25 bases between. The germline V gene has CDR1 SGHNT and CDR2 YYREEE (reference sequence). CDR3: CASSLALRAMESGRGYTF. CDR3 nucleotide sequence: TGTGCCAGCAGCTTGGCCCTCAGGGCTATGGAGTCCGGACGTGGCTACACCTTC.

The chain combines TRBV9 with TRBJ1-1; no firm D call. V lost 3 bases, J lost 5 bases, and 11 bases lay in between. Germline loops: CDR1 SGDLS, CDR2 YYNGEE. The CDR3 extends over 13 amino acids. The CDR3 protein is CASSGFRGTEAFF. CDR3 nucleotide sequence: TGTGCCAGCAGCGGATTTCGAGGGACTGAAGCTTTCTTT. The whole variable domain, remainder taken from reference TRBV9 and TRBJ1-1, is DSGVTQTPKHLITATGQRVTLRCSPRSGDLSVYWYQQSLDQGLQFLIQYYNGEERAKGNILERFSAQQFPDLHSELNLSSLELGDSALYFCASSGFRGTEAFFGQGTRLTVV.

The chain carries TRBV5-1 and TRBJ2-2; TRBD2 is a possible D gene (6 bases). CDR3 length: 13 residues. The germline CDR1 and CDR2 sequences are SGHRS and YFSETQ. V was trimmed by 7 bases and J by 1 base, leaving 8 bases between them. CDR3 nucleotide sequence: TGCGCCAGCTGCGGGATGAACACCGGGGAGCTGTTTTTT. Translation: CASCGMNTGELFF.

The chain links TRBV2 to TRBJ2-7; D possibly corresponds to TRBD2 (6 bases). The CDR3 loop spans 15 amino acids. Germline V CDR1 and CDR2: SNHLY, FYNNEI. Trimming stripped 8 bases from V and 5 bases from J, with 22 bases between. The CDR3 nucleotides read TGTGCCAGCGGGAGCCGGGAGTCCCCCCTAGACGAGCAGTACTTC. Its protein product is CASGSRESPLDEQYF. Variable domain in full (rest from reference TRBV2 and TRBJ2-7): EPEVTQTPSHQVTQMGQEVILRCVPISNHLYFYWYRQILGQKVEFLVSFYNNEISEKSEIFDDQFSVERPDGSNFTLKIRSTKLEDSAMYFCASGSRESPLDEQYFGPGTRLTVT.

V and J are TRBV27 and TRBJ1-2, with a tentative D call TRBD1 (6 bases). The CDR3 is 13 residues long. V lost 5 bases and J 4 bases, leaving 11 bases between the germline ends. Germline CDR1 reads MNHEY; CDR2 reads SMNVEV (reference sequence). The CDR3 DNA reads as TGTGCCAGCAGTGGTCAGGACAGCTATGGCTACACCTTC. Residues: CASSGQDSYGYTF.

V gene TRBV27 combines with J gene TRBJ2-1; 8 nucleotides match TRBD1. Germline CDR1 is MNHEY and CDR2 is SMNVEV (reference sequence). There are 17 residues in the CDR3. Trimming cost V 0 bases and J 7 bases; bases outside gene matches: 11. Written as DNA, the CDR3 is TGTGCCAGCAGTTTATCGGGCCGGGACAGGTGGGAAAATGAGCAGTTCTTC. The encoded protein is CASSLSGRDRWENEQFF.

The rearrangement joins TRBV28 to TRBJ1-2; TRBD1 matches 9 bases. The length of the CDR3 is 13 residues. Per the germline V gene, CDR1 is MDHEN and CDR2 is SYDVKM. With V trimmed by 4 bases and J by 7 bases, 4 bases remained unmatched. The CDR3 reads CASSSTGGGGYTF. The CDR3 DNA is TGTGCCAGCAGTTCGACAGGGGGAGGTGGCTACACCTTC.

The genes are TRBV19 and TRBJ1-1, with TRBD1 as a possible D gene (5 bases). CDR3 length: 12 amino acids. The germline gives CDR1 LNHDA, CDR2 SQIVND (reference sequence). V gave up 5 bases and J gave up 4 bases, with 8 bases separating them. In DNA form, the CDR3 reads TGTGCCAGTAGTCCCCAGGGCACTGAAGCTTTCTTT. As protein: CASSPQGTEAFF.

The chain links TRBV12-2 to TRBJ2-3; the table names TRBD1, a call not compared with the DNA. TRBV12-2 is shown as a pseudogene. The CDR3 has 17 amino acids. For the CDR3, the DNA is TGTGCAAGTCGCTTAGAGTCGACAGGGTACAGCACAGATACGCAGTATTTT. Protein: CASRLESTGYSTDTQYF.

CDR3 region: CASSRWDSSYEQYF. The CDR3 DNA reads as TGTGCCAGCAGCCGCTGGGACAGCTCCTACGAGCAGTACTTC. The V and J genes are TRBV9 and TRBJ2-7; 7 bases match TRBD1. The ends lost 4 bases at V and 0 bases at J; junction bases unmatched: 4. Germline V lookup: CDR1 SGDLS, CDR2 YYNGEE. The CDR3 is 14 amino acids.

The chain employs TRBV10-3 and TRBJ2-1; D might be TRBD2 (6 bases). There are 12 residues in the CDR3. Trimming stripped 4 bases from V and 8 bases from J, with 9 bases between. Germline V gene data show CDR1 as ENHRY and CDR2 as SYGVKD. CDR3 in amino acids: CAISGGKDEQFF. The CDR3 DNA sequence: TGTGCCATCAGTGGCGGGAAGGATGAGCAGTTCTTC.

The V gene is TRBV6-1, the J gene TRBJ1-3; D possibly corresponds to TRBD1 (6 bases). The CDR3 runs to 14 residues. From germline, CDR1 is MNHNS and CDR2 SASEGT. V lost 2 bases to trimming and J lost 6 bases, with 11 bases between them. Here the CDR3 reads CASSEQGIQNTIYF. CDR3 in DNA: TGTGCCAGCAGTGAACAGGGGATACAAAACACCATATATTTT.

This clone was seen only a few times. The chain couples TRBV6-5 to TRBJ2-4, with 8 bases matching TRBD1. Trimming cost V 4 bases and J 12 bases; bases outside gene matches: 11. Looked up from germline, CDR1 is MNHEY and CDR2 is SVGAGI. CDR3 length equals 14 residues. The CDR3 coding sequence is TGTGCCAGCAGTTCCCGAGCGACAGGGGATTCTCAGTACTTC. It specifies CASSSRATGDSQYF.

The V gene is TRBV5-1, the J gene TRBJ2-5; the D gene is possibly TRBD2 (6 bases). V lost 2 bases and J 4 bases, leaving 12 bases between the germline ends. The germline gives CDR1 SGHRS, CDR2 YFSETQ. The CDR3 has 14 residues. The CDR3 sequence: CASSLRGIAETQYF. CDR3 bases: TGCGCCAGCAGCTTACGGGGGATAGCAGAGACCCAGTACTTC.

V and J are TRBV7-9 and TRBJ2-7; 8 bases match TRBD2. The CDR3 spans 15 residues. Germline-derived CDR1 and CDR2 are SEHNR and FQNEAQ (reference sequence). The V gene end was trimmed by 6 bases and the J gene end by 3 bases; junction bases not matched to a gene: 10. The CDR3 coding sequence is TGTGCCAGCAGTTCCGGGACTAGAATTCACTACGAGCAGTACTTC. It translates to CASSSGTRIHYEQYF.

The rearrangement uses TRBV28 and TRBJ2-1; TRBD1 might be the D (6 bases). V lost 8 bases, J lost 7 bases, and 21 bases lay in between. Germline CDR1 and CDR2: MDHEN and SYDVKM. The CDR3 extends over 15 amino acids. The DNA of the CDR3 is TGTGCCAGCCAGCTGCTTCAGGGGACAAGGAATGAGCAGTTCTTC. Protein product: CASQLLQGTRNEQFF.

This clone was recorded only once. The chain is built from TRBV19 and TRBJ2-7, with 10 bases lining up with TRBD1. J was trimmed by 5 bases and V by 5 bases; bases with no gene match: 6. Germline V gene lookup returns CDR1 LNHDA and CDR2 SQIVND (reference sequence). This CDR3 contains 14 residues. CDR3 nucleotide sequence: TGTGCCAGTAGTTTCGGACAGGGGGGCCACGAGCAGTACTTC. Translating it yields CASSFGQGGHEQYF.

The chain uses TRBV28 and TRBJ1-1; 9 positions match TRBD1. After removal of 4 bases from V and 4 bases from J, the junction contained 1 base not matched to a gene. The germline V gene encodes CDR1 MDHEN and CDR2 SYDVKM. There are 13 residues in the CDR3. The CDR3 DNA sequence: TGTGCCAGCAGTTCGGGACAGGGCACTGAAGCTTTCTTT. Its protein is CASSSGQGTEAFF. Complete variable domain (other parts from reference TRBV28 and TRBJ1-1): DVKVTQSSRYLVKRTGEKVFLECVQDMDHENMFWYRQDPGLGLRLIYFSYDVKMKEKGDIPEGYSVSREKKERFSLILESASTNQTSMYLCASSSGQGTEAFFGQGTRLTVV.

The chain joins TRBV10-3 to TRBJ1-2; a possible D gene is TRBD1 (5 bases). This CDR3 spans 14 amino acids. CDR1 and CDR2 (germline): ENHRY, SYGVKD. Trimming removed 6 bases at V and 0 bases at J, with 11 bases between. In DNA form, the CDR3 reads TGTGCCATCAGCCAGGACACGGCTAACTATGGCTACACCTTC. Its translation: CAISQDTANYGYTF.

The chain joins TRBV6-1 to TRBJ1-4; weak D call: TRBD1 (6 bases). The CDR3 totals 15 residues. Germline CDR1 and CDR2: MNHNS and SASEGT. V lost 4 bases to trimming and J lost 3 bases, with 12 bases between them. For the CDR3, the DNA is TGTGCCAGCAGTGTGCCGACAGGAGCTAATGAAAAACTGTTTTTT. This translates into CASSVPTGANEKLFF.

The chain uses TRBV7-2 and TRBJ2-5; TRBD2 matches 7 bases. Per the germline V gene, CDR1 is SGHTA and CDR2 is FQGNSA. This CDR3 is built from 17 residues. Trimming took 5 bases from V and 4 from J; bases not matched to a gene: 16. CDR3 amino acids: CASSPPSGGRRGETQYF. CDR3 in DNA: TGTGCCAGCAGCCCCCCGTCGGGCGGGAGAAGGGGAGAGACCCAGTACTTC.

The chain couples TRBV23-1 to TRBJ2-7; TRBD1 matches at 7 bases. TRBV23-1 is an ORF, with its function uncertain. This CDR3 spans 14 amino acids. V dropped 9 bases and J dropped 0; count of bases not matched to a gene: 8. CDR3 region: CASLLWDSSYEQYF. For the CDR3, the DNA is TGCGCCAGTCTCTTGTGGGACAGCTCCTACGAGCAGTACTTC.

This chain uses TRBV11-3 with TRBJ2-1; D remains unclear. Trimming removed 2 bases at V and 9 bases at J, with 8 bases between. This CDR3 comprises 12 residues. CDR1 SGHNT and CDR2 YENEEA come from the germline V gene. As DNA, the CDR3 is TGTGCCAGCAGCTTACCCCGAGGTGAGCAGTTCTTC. It codes for CASSLPRGEQFF.

The chain is built from TRBV28 and TRBJ2-3, with D possibly TRBD1 on 5 matching bases. The germline V gene has CDR1 MDHEN and CDR2 SYDVKM. V lost 8 bases to trimming and J lost 4 bases, with 19 bases between them. The CDR3 runs 15 residues. CDR3 nucleotides: TGTGCCAGCGTTACCTCTGGGGCCCGGGCAGATACGCAGTATTTT. It codes for CASVTSGARADTQYF.

The chain recombines TRBV19 with TRBJ1-5; 9 nucleotides align to TRBD1. Germline trimming cut 5 bases from V and 7 bases from J; bases unmatched to any gene: 9. The CDR3 consists of 15 residues. Germline V gene lookup returns CDR1 LNHDA and CDR2 SQIVND (reference sequence). CDR3 DNA sequence: TGTGCCAGTAGTCTAGGACAGGGGTCTCTGCAGCCCCAGCATTTT. Protein sequence: CASSLGQGSLQPQHF.

The chain employs TRBV5-1 and TRBJ2-3; D is ambiguous. The CDR3 length is 15 residues. The germline V gene encodes CDR1 SGHRS and CDR2 YFSETQ. Trimming cost V 3 bases and J 2 bases, with 13 bases left between them. CDR3 loop: CASSSEDRVTDTQYF. CDR3 nucleotides: TGCGCCAGCAGCTCCGAAGATCGGGTCACAGATACGCAGTATTTT. The entire variable domain, with the rest obtained from reference TRBV5-1 and TRBJ2-3, is as follows: KAGVTQTPRYLIKTRGQQVTLSCSPISGHRSVSWYQQTPGQGLQFLFEYFSETQRNKGNFPGRFSGRQFSNSRSEMNVSTLELGDSALYLCASSSEDRVTDTQYFGPGTRLTVL.

CDR3 sequence (DNA): TGCGCCAGCAGCTTGGAACTAGCGGGAGCTCATGAGCAGTTCTTC. This translates into CASSLELAGAHEQFF. This rearrangement joins TRBV5-1 to TRBJ2-1, with 11 nucleotides matching TRBD2. Per germline, CDR1 SGHRS and CDR2 YFSETQ. V trimming: 0 bases; J trimming: 8 bases; junction bases outside the gene matches: 4. The CDR3 length is 15 residues.

V gene TRBV19 combines with J gene TRBJ2-7, with TRBD1 matching over 10 bases. Germline CDR1 and CDR2: LNHDA and SQIVND (reference sequence). The CDR3 sequence is 16 residues long. Losses at the gene ends were 4 bases for V and 0 bases for J; bases not matched to a gene: 6. This chain's CDR3 is CASSTSTGGPSYEQYF. The CDR3 DNA follows: TGTGCCAGTAGTACGTCGACAGGGGGCCCCTCCTACGAGCAGTACTTC.

The chain links TRBV27 to TRBJ2-1, with 7 bases lining up with TRBD1. The germline V gene encodes CDR1 MNHEY and CDR2 SMNVEV (reference sequence). V shed 10 bases and J 5 bases; nucleotides not matched to a gene: 11. The CDR3 totals 14 residues. CDR3 DNA sequence: TGTGCCACCCGCCCCCGGGGACAGAACAATGAGCAGTTCTTC. This encodes CATRPRGQNNEQFF.

The rearrangement joins TRBV14 to TRBJ2-7; D gene uncertain. Germline values: CDR1 SGHDN, CDR2 FVKESK. V was trimmed by 2 bases and J by 0 bases, leaving 8 bases between them. This CDR3 spans 14 amino acids. Here the CDR3 reads CASSQREFSYEQYF. CDR3 nucleotides: TGTGCCAGCAGCCAAAGAGAATTCTCCTACGAGCAGTACTTC.